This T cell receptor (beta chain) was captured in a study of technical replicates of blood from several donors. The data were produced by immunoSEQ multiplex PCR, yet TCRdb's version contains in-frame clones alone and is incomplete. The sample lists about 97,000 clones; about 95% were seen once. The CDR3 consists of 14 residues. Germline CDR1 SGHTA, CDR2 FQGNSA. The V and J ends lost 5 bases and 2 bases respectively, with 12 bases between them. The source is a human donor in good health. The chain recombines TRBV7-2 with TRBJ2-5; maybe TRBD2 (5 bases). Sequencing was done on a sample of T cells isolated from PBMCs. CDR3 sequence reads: CASSLTRRQETQYF. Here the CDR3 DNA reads TGTGCCAGCAGCCTCACAAGGAGGCAAGAGACCCAGTACTTC.